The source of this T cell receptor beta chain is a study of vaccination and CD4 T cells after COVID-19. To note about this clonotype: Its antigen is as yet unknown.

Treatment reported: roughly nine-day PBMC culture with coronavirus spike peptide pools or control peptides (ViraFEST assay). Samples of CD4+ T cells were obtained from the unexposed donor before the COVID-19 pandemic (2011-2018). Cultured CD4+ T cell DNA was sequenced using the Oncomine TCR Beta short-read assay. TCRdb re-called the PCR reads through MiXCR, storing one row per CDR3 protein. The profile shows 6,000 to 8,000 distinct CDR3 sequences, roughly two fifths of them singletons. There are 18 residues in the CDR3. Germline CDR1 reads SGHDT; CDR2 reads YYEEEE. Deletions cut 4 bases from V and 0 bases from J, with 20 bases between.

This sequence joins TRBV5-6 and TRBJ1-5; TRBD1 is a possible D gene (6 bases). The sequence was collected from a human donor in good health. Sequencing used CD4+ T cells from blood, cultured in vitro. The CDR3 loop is CASSTYRTAQYSNQPQHF. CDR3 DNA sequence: TGTGCCAGCAGCACGTACCGGACAGCCCAGTATAGCAATCAGCCCCAGCATTTT.